This T cell receptor (beta chain) was obtained from a study of T cell responses to AZD1222 COVID-19 vaccine. Study conclusions and caveats: Across the whole spike, CD4 TCRs peaked at regions 160-218 and 743-854. Reports say nearly half of spike-specific TCRs go after unmutated variant regions.

The repertoire was sequenced with immunoSEQ multiplex PCR; TCRdb's copy has only in-frame clones and lacks some. This sample yields over 100,000 clones, of which roughly 90% are seen a single time; 7% to 8.5% belongs to the top ten. As for this clone: What it recognizes is unknown.

The TCR was taken from an adult in good health. Sequences were derived from peripheral blood, sampled on day 0 of AZD1222 vaccination.

Here the CDR3 reads CASRVQGLDGYTF. The CDR3 DNA reads as TGTGCCAGCAGGGTTCAGGGGCTTGATGGCTACACCTTC. The V gene is TRBV6-5, the J gene TRBJ1-2, with D tentatively TRBD1 (6 bases). The CDR3 runs to 13 residues. Between the trimmed V and J ends, which lost 6 bases and 6 bases, there was a span of 14 bases. CDR1 is MNHEY, CDR2 SVGAGI, per germline.